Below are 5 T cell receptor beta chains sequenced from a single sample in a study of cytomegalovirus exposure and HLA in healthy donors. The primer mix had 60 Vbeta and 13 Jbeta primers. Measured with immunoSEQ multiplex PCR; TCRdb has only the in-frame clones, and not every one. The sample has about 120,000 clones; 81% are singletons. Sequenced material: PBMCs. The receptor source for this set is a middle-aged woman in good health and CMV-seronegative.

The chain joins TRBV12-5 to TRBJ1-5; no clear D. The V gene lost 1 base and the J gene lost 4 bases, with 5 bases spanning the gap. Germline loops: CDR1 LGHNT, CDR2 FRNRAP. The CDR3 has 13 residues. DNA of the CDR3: TGTGCTAGTGGTTTGGAACAGAATCAGCCCCAGCATTTT. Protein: CASGLEQNQPQHF.

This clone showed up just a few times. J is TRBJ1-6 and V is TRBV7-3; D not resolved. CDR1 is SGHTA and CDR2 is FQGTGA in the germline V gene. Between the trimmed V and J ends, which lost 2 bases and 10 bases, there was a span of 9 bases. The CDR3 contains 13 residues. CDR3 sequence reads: CASSLYTGSPLHF. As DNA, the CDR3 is TGTGCCAGCAGCTTATACACGGGATCACCCCTCCACTTT.

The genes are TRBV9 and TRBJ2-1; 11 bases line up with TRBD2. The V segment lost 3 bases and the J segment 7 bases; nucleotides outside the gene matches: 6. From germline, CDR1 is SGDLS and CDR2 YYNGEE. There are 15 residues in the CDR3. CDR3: CASSATSGSWNEQFF. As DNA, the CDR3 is TGTGCCAGCAGCGCTACTAGCGGGAGTTGGAATGAGCAGTTCTTC.

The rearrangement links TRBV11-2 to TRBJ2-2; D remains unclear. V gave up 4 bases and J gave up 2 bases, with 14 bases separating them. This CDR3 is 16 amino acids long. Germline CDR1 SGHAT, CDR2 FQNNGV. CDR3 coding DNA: TGTGCCAGCAGCTCCCGACTGACCCTCAACACCGGGGAGCTGTTTTTT. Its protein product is CASSSRLTLNTGELFF.

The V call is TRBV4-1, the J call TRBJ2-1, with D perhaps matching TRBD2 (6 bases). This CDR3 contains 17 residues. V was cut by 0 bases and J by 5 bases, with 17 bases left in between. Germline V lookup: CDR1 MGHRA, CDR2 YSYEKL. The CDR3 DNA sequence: TGCGCCAGCAGCCAAGATCTTGGGGCTAGCGTTAACAATGAGCAGTTCTTC. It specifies CASSQDLGASVNNEQFF.